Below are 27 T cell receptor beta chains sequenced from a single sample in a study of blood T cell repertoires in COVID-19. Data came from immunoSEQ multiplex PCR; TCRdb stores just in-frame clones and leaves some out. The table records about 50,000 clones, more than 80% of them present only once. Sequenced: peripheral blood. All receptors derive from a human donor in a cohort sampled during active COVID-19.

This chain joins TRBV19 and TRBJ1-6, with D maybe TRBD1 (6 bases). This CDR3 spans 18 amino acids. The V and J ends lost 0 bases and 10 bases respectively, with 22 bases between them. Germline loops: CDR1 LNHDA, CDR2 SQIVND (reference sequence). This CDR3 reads CASSIDYPRRGQGSPLHF. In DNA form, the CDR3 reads TGTGCCAGTAGTATAGACTACCCCCGGCGGGGGCAGGGGTCACCCCTCCACTTT.

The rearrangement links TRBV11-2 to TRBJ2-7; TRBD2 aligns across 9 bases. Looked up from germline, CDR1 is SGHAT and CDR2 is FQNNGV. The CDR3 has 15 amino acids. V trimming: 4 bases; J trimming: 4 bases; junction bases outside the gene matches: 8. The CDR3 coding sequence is TGTGCCAGCAGCTCTAGTAGCGGGAGCTTTTACGAGCAGTACTTC. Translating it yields CASSSSSGSFYEQYF.

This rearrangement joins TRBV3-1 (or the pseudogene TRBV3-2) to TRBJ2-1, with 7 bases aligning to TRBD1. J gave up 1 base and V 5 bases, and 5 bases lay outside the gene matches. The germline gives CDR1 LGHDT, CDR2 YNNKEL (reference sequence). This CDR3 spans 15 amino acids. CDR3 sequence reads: CASSTQGESYNEQFF. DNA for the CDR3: TGTGCCAGCAGCACCCAGGGGGAATCCTACAATGAGCAGTTCTTC.

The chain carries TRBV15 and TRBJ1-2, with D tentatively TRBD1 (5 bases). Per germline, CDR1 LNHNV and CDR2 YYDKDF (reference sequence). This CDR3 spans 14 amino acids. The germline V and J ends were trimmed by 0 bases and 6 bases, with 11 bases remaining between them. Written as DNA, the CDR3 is TGTGCCACCAGCAGAGATGTCGCAGGGAATGGCTACACCTTC. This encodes CATSRDVAGNGYTF.

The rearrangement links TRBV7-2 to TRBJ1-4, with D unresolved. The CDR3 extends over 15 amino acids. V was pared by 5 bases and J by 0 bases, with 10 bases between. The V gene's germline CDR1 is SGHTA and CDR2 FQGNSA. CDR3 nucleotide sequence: TGTGCCAGCAGCCCTGCACTTGCAACTAATGAAAAACTGTTTTTT. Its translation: CASSPALATNEKLFF. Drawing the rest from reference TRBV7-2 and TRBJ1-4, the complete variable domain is GAGVSQSPSNKVTEKGKDVELRCDPISGHTALYWYRQSLGQGLEFLIYFQGNSAPDKSGLPSDRFSAERTGGSVSTLTIQRTQQEDSAVYLCASSPALATNEKLFFGSGTQLSVL.

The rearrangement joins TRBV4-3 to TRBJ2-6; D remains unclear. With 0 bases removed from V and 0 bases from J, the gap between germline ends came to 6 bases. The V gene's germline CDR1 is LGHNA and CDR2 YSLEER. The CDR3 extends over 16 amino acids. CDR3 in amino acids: CASSQEMSSGANVLTF. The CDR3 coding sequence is TGCGCCAGCAGCCAAGAGATGAGCTCTGGGGCCAACGTCCTGACTTTC.

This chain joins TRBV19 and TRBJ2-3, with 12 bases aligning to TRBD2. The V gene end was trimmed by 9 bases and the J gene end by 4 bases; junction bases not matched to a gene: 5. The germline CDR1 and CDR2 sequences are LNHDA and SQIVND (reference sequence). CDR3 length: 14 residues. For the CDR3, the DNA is TGTGCCAGCAAAGGGACTAGCGGGCCAGATACGCAGTATTTT. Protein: CASKGTSGPDTQYF.

CDR3 loop: CASSPEREGLLDEQFF. In DNA form, the CDR3 reads TGTGCCAGCTCACCAGAGCGGGAGGGCCTTTTAGATGAGCAGTTCTTC. This chain links TRBV18 with TRBJ2-1; 10 bases line up with TRBD2. The CDR3 is made up of 16 amino acids. J was trimmed by 8 bases and V by 2 bases; bases with no gene match: 9. Looked up from germline, CDR1 is KGHSH and CDR2 is LQKENI.

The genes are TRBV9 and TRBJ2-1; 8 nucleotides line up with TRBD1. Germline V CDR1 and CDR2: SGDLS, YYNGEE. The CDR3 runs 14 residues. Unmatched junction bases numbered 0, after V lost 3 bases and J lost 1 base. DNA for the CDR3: TGTGCCAGCAGCGGGACAGGGTCCTACAATGAGCAGTTCTTC. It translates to CASSGTGSYNEQFF.

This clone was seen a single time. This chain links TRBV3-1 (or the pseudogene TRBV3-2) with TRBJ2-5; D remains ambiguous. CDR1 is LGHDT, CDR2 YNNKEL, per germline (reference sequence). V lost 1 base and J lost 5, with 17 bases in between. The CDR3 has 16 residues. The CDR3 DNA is TGTGCCAGCAGCCAAGTCCGATGGTCCTCCGGGGAGACCCAGTACTTC. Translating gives CASSQVRWSSGETQYF.

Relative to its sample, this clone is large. The CDR3, as DNA: TGTGCCAGCAGCGCGGGGACTGAAGCTTTCTTT. It translates to CASSAGTEAFF. This sequence joins TRBV7-9 and TRBJ1-1, with unresolved D. Between the trimmed V and J ends, which lost 5 bases and 5 bases, there was a span of 6 bases. Germline CDR1 and CDR2: SEHNR and FQNEAQ (reference sequence). CDR3 length equals 11 residues.

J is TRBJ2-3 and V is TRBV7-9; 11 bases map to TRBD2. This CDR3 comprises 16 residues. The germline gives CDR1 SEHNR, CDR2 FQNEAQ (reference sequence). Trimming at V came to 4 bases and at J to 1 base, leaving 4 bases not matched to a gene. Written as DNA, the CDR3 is TGTGCCAGCAGCTCGACTAGCGGGACGGGCACAGATACGCAGTATTTT. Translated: CASSSTSGTGTDTQYF. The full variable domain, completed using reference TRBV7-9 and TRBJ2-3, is DTGVSQNPRHKITKRGQNVTFRCDPISEHNRLYWYRQTLGQGPEFLTYFQNEAQLEKSRLLSDRFSAERPKGSFSTLEIQRTEQGDSAMYLCASSSTSGTGTDTQYFGPGTRLTVL.

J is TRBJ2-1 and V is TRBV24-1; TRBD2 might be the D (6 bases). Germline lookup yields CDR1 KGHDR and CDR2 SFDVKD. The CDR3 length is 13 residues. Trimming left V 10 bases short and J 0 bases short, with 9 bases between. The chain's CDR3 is CATSGGSYNEQFF. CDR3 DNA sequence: TGTGCCACATCCGGGGGCTCCTACAATGAGCAGTTCTTC.

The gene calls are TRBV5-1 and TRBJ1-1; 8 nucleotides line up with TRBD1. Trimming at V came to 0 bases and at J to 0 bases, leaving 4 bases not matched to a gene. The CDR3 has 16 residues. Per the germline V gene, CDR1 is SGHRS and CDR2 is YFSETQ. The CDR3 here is CASSLAAGGMNTEAFF. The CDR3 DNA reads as TGCGCCAGCAGCTTGGCCGCAGGGGGCATGAACACTGAAGCTTTCTTT.

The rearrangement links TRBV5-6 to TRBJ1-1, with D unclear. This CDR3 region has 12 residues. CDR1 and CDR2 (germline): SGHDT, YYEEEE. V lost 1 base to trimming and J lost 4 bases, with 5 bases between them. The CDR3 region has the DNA TGTGCCAGCAGCTTGTCATTCACTGAAGCTTTCTTT. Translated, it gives CASSLSFTEAFF.

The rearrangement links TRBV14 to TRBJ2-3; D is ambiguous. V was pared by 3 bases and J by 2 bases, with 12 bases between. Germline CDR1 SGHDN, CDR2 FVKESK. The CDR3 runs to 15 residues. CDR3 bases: TGTGCCAGCAGCCAGTCCCCCTTTTACACAGATACGCAGTATTTT. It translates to CASSQSPFYTDTQYF.

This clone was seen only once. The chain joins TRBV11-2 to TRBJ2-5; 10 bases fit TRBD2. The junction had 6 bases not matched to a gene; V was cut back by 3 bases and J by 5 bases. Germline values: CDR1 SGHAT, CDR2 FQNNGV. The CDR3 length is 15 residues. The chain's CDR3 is CASSFSAGGRETQYF. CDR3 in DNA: TGTGCCAGCAGCTTTTCAGCGGGGGGGCGCGAGACCCAGTACTTC.

The CDR3 is CASSPRWAPFTGELFF. The CDR3 coding sequence is TGTGCCAGCAGCCCCCGATGGGCTCCATTCACCGGGGAGCTGTTTTTT. This rearrangement joins TRBV9 to TRBJ2-2; D uncertain. Germline V gives CDR1 SGDLS, CDR2 YYNGEE. This CDR3 contains 16 residues. The V end lost 4 bases, the J end lost 4 bases, and 17 bases lay between the germline ends.

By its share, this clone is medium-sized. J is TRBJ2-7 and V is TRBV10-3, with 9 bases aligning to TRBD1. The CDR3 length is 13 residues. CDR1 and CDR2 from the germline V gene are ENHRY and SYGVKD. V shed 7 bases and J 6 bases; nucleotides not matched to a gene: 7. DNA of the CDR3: TGTGCCATCAAATCGGGACAGGGCCGCGAGCAGTACTTC. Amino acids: CAIKSGQGREQYF.

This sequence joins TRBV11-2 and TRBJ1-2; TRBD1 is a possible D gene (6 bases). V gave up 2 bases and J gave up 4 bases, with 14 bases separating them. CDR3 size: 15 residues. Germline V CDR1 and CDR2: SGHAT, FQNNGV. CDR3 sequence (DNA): TGTGCCAGCAGCTTATCTTTCGGGGGGCTCTATGGCTACACCTTC. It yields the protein CASSLSFGGLYGYTF.

The CDR3 DNA follows: TGTGCCAGTAGTACAAGGACAGGGGTAGTATATGCCGAGCAGTACTTC. This codes for CASSTRTGVVYAEQYF. This chain links TRBV19 with TRBJ2-7, with 9 nucleotides matching TRBD1. Trimming cost V 4 bases and J 6 bases; bases outside gene matches: 13. Germline V gene data show CDR1 as LNHDA and CDR2 as SQIVND (reference sequence). CDR3 length: 16 residues.

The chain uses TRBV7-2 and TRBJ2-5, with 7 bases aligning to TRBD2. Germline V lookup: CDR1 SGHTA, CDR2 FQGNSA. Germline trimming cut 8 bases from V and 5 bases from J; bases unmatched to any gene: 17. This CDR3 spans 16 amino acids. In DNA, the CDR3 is TGTGCCAGCTCCCTCTCGCGGGCACTCGGGGGGGAGACCCAGTACTTC. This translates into CASSLSRALGGETQYF.

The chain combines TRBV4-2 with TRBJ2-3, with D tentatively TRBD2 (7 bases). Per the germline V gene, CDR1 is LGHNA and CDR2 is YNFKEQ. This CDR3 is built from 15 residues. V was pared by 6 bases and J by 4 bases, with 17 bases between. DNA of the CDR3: TGTGCCAGCAGGACCGAGGGCGGGGGCCCAGATACGCAGTATTTT. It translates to CASRTEGGGPDTQYF.

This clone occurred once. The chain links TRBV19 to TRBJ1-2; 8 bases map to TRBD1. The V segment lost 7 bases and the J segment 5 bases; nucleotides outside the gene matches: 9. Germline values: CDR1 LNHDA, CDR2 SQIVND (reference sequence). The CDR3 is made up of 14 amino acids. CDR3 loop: CASTLGQGGYGYTF. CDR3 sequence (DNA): TGTGCCAGTACCCTCGGACAGGGCGGGTATGGCTACACCTTC.

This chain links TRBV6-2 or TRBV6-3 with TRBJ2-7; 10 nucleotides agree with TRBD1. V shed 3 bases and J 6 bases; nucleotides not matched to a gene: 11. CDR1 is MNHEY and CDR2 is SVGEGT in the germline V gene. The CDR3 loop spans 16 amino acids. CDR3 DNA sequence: TGTGCCAGCAGTTATAAACTTCGGGACAGGGGTTCCGAGCAGTACTTC. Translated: CASSYKLRDRGSEQYF.

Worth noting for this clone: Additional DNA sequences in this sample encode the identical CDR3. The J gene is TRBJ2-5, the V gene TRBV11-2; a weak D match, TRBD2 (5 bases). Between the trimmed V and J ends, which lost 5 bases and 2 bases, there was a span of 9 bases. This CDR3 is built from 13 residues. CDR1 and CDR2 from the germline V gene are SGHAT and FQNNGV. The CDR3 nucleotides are TGTGCCAGCAGCCTACGAGGGCAAGAGACCCAGTACTTC. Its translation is CASSLRGQETQYF.

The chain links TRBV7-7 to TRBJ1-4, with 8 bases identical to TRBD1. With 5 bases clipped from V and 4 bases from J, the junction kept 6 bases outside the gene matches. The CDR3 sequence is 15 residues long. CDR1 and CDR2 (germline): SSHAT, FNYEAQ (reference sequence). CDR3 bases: TGTGCCAGCAGCCCCCGGACAGGGATTAATGAAAAACTGTTTTTT. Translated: CASSPRTGINEKLFF.